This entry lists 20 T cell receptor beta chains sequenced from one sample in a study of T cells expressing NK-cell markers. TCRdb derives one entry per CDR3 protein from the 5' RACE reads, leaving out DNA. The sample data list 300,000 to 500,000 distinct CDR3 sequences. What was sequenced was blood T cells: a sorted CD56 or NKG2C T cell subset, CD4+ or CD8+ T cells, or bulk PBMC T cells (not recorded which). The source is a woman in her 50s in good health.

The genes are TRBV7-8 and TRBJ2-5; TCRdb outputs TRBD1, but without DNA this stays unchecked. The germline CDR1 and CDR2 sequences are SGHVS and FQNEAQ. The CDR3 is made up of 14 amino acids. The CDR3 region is CASSPWTGQETQYF.

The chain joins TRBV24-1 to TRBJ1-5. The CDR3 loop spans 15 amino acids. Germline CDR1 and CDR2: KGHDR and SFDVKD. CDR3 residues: CATSDDIFEGQPQHF.

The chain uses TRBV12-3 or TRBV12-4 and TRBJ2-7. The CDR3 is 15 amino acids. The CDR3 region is CASSFGAISSYEQYF.

The CDR3 reads CASSQGRAGYNEQFF. V and J are TRBV3-1 and TRBJ2-1; with no DNA, the TCRdb D assignment of TRBD1 cannot be verified. The CDR3 is 15 residues long. Per germline, CDR1 LGHDT and CDR2 YNNKEL (reference sequence).

The CDR3 sequence is CSVAGQTRTDTQYF. The chain combines TRBV29-1 with TRBJ2-3; TCRdb reports TRBD1, a call that lacks DNA to check it against. The CDR3 is 14 residues long. Germline V lookup: CDR1 SQVTM, CDR2 ANQGSEA.

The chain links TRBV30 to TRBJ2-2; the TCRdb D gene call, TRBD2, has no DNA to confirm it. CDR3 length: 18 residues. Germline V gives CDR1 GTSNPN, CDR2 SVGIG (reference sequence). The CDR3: CAWSKPPTSGSTTGELFF.

CDR3 amino acids: CSARPQGNTIYF. The chain carries TRBV20-1 and TRBJ1-3. The CDR3 is 12 amino acids. The V gene's germline CDR1 is DFQATT and CDR2 SNEGSKA (reference sequence).

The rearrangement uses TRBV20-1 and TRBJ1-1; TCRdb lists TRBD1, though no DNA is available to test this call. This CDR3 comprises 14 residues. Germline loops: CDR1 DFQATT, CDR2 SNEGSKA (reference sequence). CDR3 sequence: CSAQAQGAVALTFF.

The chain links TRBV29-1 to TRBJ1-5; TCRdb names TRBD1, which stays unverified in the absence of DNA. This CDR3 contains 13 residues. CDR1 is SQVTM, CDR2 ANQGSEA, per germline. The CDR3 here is CSVSLGVEQPQHF.

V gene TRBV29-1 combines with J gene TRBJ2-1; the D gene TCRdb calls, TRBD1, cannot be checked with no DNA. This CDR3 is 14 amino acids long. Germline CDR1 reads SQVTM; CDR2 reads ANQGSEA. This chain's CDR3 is CSVLPGGRNNEQFF.

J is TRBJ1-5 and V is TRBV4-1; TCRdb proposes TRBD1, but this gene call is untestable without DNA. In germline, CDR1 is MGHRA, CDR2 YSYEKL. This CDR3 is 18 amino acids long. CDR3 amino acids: CASSQRHTGILSNQPQHF.

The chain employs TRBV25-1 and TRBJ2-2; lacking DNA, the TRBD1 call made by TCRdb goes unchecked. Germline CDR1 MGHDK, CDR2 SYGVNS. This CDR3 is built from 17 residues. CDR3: CASSGGKIQANTGELFF.

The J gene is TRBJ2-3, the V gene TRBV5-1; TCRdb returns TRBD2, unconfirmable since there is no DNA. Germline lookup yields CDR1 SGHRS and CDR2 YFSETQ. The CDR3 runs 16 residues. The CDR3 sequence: CASRPLAGGTKDTQYF. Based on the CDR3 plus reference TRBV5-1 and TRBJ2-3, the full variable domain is KAGVTQTPRYLIKTRGQQVTLSCSPISGHRSVSWYQQTPGQGLQFLFEYFSETQRNKGNFPGRFSGRQFSNSRSEMNVSTLELGDSALYLCASRPLAGGTKDTQYFGPGTRLTVL.

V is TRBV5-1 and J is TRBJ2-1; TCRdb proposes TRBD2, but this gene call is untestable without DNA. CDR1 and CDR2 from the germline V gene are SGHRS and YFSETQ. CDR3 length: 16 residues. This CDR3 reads CASSSGLAGVGGEQFF. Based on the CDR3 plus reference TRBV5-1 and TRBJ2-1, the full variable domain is KAGVTQTPRYLIKTRGQQVTLSCSPISGHRSVSWYQQTPGQGLQFLFEYFSETQRNKGNFPGRFSGRQFSNSRSEMNVSTLELGDSALYLCASSSGLAGVGGEQFFGPGTRLTVL.

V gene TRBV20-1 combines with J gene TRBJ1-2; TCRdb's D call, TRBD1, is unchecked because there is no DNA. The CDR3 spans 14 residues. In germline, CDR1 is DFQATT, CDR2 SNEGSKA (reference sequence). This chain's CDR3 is CSARVPGTVYGYTF.

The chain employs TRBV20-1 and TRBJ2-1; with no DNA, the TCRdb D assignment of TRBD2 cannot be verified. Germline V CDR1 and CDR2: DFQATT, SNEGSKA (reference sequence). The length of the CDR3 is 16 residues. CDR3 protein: CSARDLAGGSYNEQFF.

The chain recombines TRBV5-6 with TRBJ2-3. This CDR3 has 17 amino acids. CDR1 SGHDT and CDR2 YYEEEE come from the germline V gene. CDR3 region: CASSLAGAYGSTDTQYF. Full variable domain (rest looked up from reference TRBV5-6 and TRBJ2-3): DAGVTQSPTHLIKTRGQQVTLRCSPKSGHDTVSWYQQALGQGPQFIFQYYEEEERQRGNFPDRFSGHQFPNYSSELNVNALLLGDSALYLCASSLAGAYGSTDTQYFGPGTRLTVL.

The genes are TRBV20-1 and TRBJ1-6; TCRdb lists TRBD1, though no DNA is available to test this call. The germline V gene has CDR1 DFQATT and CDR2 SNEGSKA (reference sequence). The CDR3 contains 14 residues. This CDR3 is CSARGDGYNSPLHF.

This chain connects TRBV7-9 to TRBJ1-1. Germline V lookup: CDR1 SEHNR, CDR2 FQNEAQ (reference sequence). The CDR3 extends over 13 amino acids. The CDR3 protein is CASSLKDNTEAFF.

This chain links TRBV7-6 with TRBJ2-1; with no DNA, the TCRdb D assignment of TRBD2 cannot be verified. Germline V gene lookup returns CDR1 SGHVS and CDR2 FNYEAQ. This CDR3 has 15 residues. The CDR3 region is CASSLAPLAAYEQFF.